This T cell receptor beta chain came from a study of T cell repertoires in cytomegalovirus infection (dated by TCRdb to between 2019 and 2020). A note on the overall study: Alongside well-studied HLA-B-restricted epitopes, the peptide stimulations were aimed at recently identified HLA-C-restricted CMV epitopes, whose presentation resists viral immunomodulation. Donor HLA type was relevant to the analysis, because carriage of CMV infection together with the matching HLA type was indicated by public TCR beta signatures. What the work shows at the level of the full study, not this receptor alone: In both this cohort and an independent approximately 350-donor cohort, the cumulative frequency of public TCR beta family members distinguished carriers of CMV infection plus the relevant HLA type. In the ex vivo response, HLA-C-restricted CMV-specific TCR beta clonotypes were dominant, and in two of eight donors the single most frequent clonotype came from this HLA-C-restricted group.

This clonotype showed up just a few times. Its antigen is currently not known. Base qualities are missing; no much larger clone stands one base away. The data were produced on an Illumina HiSeq 1500. In TCRdb, the public reads were trimmed at Q25 with fastp and aligned with MiXCR, with productive beta chains retained. All rows with the same CDR3 protein become a single entry with the most common DNA and genes. The sample contains about 770,000 distinct CDR3 sequences, around 29% of them found a single time. The top ten constitute around 13% of the sample. The treatment or condition label, read with the paper, signifies: in vitro stimulation with specific CMV peptide epitopes to enrich CMV-specific T cells. The source is a human donor in good health (CMV status not recorded). Some clones in this sample may be carry-over from other donors' samples. Sequenced here: cultured CD8+ T cells from PBMCs, sampled from culture after CMV antigen stimulation.

The encoded CDR3 is CASSEGEAYSNQPQHF. The nucleotide sequence is TGTGCCAGCAGCGAGGGGGAGGCATATAGCAATCAGCCCCAGCATTTT. The rearrangement joined TRBV6-1 to TRBJ1-5; the D gene is perhaps TRBD1, from 6 matching bases. Taken from cysteine to phenylalanine, the CDR3 has 16 residues. CDR3 DNA is the only sequence kept; it has 48 bases, read in frame from the first base. Per the germline V gene, MNHNS is the CDR1 and SASEGT is the CDR2. V and J lose 6 bases and 0 bases, and a span of 15 bases separates them.